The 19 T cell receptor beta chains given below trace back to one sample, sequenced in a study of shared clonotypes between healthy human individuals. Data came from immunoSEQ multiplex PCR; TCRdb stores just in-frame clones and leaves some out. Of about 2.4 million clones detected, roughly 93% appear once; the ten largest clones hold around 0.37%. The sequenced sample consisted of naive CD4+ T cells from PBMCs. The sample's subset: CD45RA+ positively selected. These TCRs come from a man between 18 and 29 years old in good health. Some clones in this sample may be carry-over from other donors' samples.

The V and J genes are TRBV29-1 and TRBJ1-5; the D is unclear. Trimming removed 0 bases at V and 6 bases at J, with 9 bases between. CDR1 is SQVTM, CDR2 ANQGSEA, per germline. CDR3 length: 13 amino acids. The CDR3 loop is CSVEETRGQPQHF. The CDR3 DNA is TGCAGCGTTGAAGAAACCCGGGGTCAGCCCCAGCATTTT. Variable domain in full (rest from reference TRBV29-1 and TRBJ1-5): SAVISQKPSRDICQRGTSLTIQCQVDSQVTMMFWYRQQPGQSLTLIATANQGSEATYESGFVIDKFPISRPNLTFSTLTVSNMSPEDSSIYLCSVEETRGQPQHFGDGTRLSIL.

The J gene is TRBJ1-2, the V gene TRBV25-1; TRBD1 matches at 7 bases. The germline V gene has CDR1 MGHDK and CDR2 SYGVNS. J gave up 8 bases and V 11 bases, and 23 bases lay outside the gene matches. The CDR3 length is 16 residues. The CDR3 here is CAGHPEGASRLSGYTF. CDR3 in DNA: TGTGCCGGCCACCCGGAGGGGGCTTCGCGCCTATCGGGCTACACCTTC.

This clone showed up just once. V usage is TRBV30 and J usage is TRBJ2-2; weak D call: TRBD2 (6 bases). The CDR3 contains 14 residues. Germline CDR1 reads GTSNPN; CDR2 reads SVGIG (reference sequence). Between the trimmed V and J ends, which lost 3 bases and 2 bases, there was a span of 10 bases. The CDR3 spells CAWRAGFNTGELFF. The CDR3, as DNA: TGTGCCTGGAGGGCGGGATTTAACACCGGGGAGCTGTTTTTT.

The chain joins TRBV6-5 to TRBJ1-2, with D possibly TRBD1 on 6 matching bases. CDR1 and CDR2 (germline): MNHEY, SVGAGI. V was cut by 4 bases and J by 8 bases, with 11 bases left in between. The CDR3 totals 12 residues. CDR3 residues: CASSSGAGGYTF. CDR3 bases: TGTGCCAGCAGTTCAGGGGCAGGGGGCTACACCTTC.

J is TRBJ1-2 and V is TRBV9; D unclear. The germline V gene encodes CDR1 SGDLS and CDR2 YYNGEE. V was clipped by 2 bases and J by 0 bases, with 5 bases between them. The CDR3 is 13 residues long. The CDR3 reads CASSVGANYGYTF. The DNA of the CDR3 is TGTGCCAGCAGCGTCGGGGCTAACTATGGCTACACCTTC.

CDR3 sequence: CASSETSGRVNEQFF. The CDR3 DNA reads TGTGCCAGCAGCGAGACTAGCGGGAGAGTCAATGAGCAGTTCTTC. The gene calls are TRBV2 and TRBJ2-1, with 12 bases identical to TRBD2. The CDR3 sequence is 15 residues long. Losses at the gene ends were 6 bases for V and 6 bases for J; bases not matched to a gene: 6. CDR1 SNHLY and CDR2 FYNNEI come from the germline V gene.

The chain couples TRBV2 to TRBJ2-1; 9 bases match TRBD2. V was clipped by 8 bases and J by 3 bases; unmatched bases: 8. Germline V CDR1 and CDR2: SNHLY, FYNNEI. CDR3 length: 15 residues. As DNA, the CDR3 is TGTGCCAGCGGGGGGGGGACTAGCAGCTACAATGAGCAGTTCTTC. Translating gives CASGGGTSSYNEQFF.

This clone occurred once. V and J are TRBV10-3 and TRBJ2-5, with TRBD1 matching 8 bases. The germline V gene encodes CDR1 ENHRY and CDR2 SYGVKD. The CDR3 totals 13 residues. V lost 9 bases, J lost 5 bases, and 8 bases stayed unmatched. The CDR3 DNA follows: TGTGCCATAACCCAGGGGGCCGGGGAGACCCAGTACTTC. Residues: CAITQGAGETQYF.

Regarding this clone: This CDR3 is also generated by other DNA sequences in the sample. In nucleotides, the CDR3 is TGTGCCAGCAGTGTATACGAAAAACTGTTTTTT. This codes for CASSVYEKLFF. The rearrangement links TRBV2 to TRBJ1-4; no firm D call. The CDR3 covers 11 residues. Per the germline V gene, CDR1 is SNHLY and CDR2 is FYNNEI. Trimming cost V 4 bases and J 8 bases, with 5 bases left between them.

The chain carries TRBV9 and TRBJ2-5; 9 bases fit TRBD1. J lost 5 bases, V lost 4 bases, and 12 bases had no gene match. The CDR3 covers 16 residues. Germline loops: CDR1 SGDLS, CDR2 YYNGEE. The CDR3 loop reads CASSPLDRGIMETQYF. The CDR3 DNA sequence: TGTGCCAGCAGCCCATTAGACAGGGGGATTATGGAGACCCAGTACTTC.

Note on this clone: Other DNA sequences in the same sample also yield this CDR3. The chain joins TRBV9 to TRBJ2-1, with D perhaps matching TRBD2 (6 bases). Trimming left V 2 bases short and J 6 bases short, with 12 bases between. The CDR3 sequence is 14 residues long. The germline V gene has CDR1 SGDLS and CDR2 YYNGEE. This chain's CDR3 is CASSVSGSGNEQFF. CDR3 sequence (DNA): TGTGCCAGCAGCGTGTCCGGGAGTGGCAATGAGCAGTTCTTC. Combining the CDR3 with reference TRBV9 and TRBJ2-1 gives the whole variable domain DSGVTQTPKHLITATGQRVTLRCSPRSGDLSVYWYQQSLDQGLQFLIQYYNGEERAKGNILERFSAQQFPDLHSELNLSSLELGDSALYFCASSVSGSGNEQFFGPGTRLTVL.

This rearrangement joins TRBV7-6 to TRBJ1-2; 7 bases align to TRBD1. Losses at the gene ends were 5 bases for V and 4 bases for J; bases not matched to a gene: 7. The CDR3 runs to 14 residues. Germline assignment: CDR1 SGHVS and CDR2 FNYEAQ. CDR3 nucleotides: TGTGCCAGCAGCCGGGAACAGGGGAGCTATGGCTACACCTTC. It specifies CASSREQGSYGYTF.

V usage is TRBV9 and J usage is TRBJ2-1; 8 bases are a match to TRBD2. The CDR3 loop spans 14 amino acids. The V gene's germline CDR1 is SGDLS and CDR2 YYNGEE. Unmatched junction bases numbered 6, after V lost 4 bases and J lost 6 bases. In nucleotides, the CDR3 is TGTGCCAGCAGCAGTACCGGGACTAGCAATGAGCAGTTCTTC. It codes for CASSSTGTSNEQFF.

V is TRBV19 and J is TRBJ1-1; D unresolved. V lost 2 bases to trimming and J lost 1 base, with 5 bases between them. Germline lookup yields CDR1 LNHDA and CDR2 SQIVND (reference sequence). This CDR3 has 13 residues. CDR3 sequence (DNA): TGTGCCAGTAGTATAATAGCGAACACTGAAGCTTTCTTT. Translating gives CASSIIANTEAFF.

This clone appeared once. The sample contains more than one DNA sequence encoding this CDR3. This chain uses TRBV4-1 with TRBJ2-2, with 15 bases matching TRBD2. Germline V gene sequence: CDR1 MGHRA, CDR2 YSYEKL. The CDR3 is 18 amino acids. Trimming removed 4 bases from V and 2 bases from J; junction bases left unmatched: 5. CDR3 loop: CASSPRTSGRGNTGELFF. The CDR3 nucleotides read TGCGCCAGCAGCCCCCGGACTAGCGGGAGGGGAAACACCGGGGAGCTGTTTTTT.

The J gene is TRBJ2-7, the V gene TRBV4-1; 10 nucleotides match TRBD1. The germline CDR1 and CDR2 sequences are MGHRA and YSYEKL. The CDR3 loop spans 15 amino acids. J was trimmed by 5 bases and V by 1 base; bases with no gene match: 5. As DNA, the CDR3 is TGCGCCAGCAGCCAAGTGGGACAGGGGTTCCACGAGCAGTACTTC. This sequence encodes CASSQVGQGFHEQYF.

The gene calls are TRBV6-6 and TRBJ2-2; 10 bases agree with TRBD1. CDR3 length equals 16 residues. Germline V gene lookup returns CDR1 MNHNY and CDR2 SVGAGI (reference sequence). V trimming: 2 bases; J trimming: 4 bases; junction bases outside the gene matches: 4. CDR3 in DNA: TGTGCCAGCAGTTACCCTGGACAGGGGGGCACCGGGGAGCTGTTTTTT. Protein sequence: CASSYPGQGGTGELFF.

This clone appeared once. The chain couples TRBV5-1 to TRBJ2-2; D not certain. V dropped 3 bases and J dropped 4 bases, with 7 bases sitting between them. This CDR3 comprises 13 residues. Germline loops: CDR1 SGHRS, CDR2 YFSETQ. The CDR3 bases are TGCGCCAGCAGCTCCCTTCCCACCGGGGAGCTGTTTTTT. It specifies CASSSLPTGELFF.

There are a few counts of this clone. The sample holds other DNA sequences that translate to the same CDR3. Here the CDR3 reads CASSLLNEQFF. As DNA, the CDR3 is TGTGCCAGCAGTTTATTGAATGAGCAGTTCTTC. J is TRBJ2-1 and V is TRBV28; D is unclear. Deletions cut 1 base from V and 7 bases from J, with 2 bases between. Germline-derived CDR1 and CDR2 are MDHEN and SYDVKM. This CDR3 spans 11 amino acids.